The present TCR beta chain was sequenced within a study of T-cell reconstitution after alpha-beta-depleted transplantation in children. In this sample, this clonotype turned up many times. The antigen remains unidentified. Using unique molecular identifiers, the investigators prepared the TCRbeta library. TCRdb re-called the PCR reads through MiXCR, storing one row per CDR3 protein. The sample yields hundreds of thousands of distinct CDR3 sequences, around 13% seen once. Overall study findings and caveats: Some patients showed high day-60 TCRbeta diversity, which derived from surviving recipient T cells and thymic progenitors. The authors attributed T-cell counts and diversity one year after transplant mostly to newly produced T cells. Roughly two months post-transplant, alpha-beta T cells reportedly originated from several hundred graft clones that had expanded.

The sequence came from a girl aged 2 to 9 with congenital amegakaryocytic thrombocytopenia, due to receive a stem cell transplant. This material consisted of PBMCs, taken before TCRalphabeta/CD19-depleted stem cell transplant.

CDR3 amino acids: CASRARFLDEQYF. The CDR3 DNA is TGTGCCAGTCGCGCCAGGTTTCTGGACGAGCAGTACTTC. The genes are TRBV2 and TRBJ2-7; D uncertain. Germline CDR1 and CDR2: SNHLY and FYNNEI. The CDR3 consists of 13 residues. Trimming cost V 9 bases and J 5 bases, with 17 bases left between them.